Listed below are T cell receptor beta chains from one sample, sequenced in a study of fetal regulatory T cell absence and autoimmunity. Sequencing used immunoSEQ multiplex PCR; TCRdb keeps in-frame clones, though not all of them. Of around 100,000 clones detected, approximately 75% appear once; the ten largest clones hold 1.5% to 2%. Sequences were obtained from pancreas tissue. Receptor source: a male donor with IPEX syndrome. The conserved cysteine and the conserved F or W are not part of the CDR3 here.

V gene	J gene	CDR3 protein
TRBV7-8	TRBJ2-7	ASSLVGTGGTYEQY
TRBV5-1	TRBJ2-7	ASSLSTSGPYEQY
TRBV19	TRBJ2-2	ASSSRGRGVNTGELF
TRBV2	TRBJ2-1	ASIWTSGAFRYEQF
TRBV7-9	TRBJ1-2	ASRPPGLGPYGYT
TRBV5-4	TRBJ2-1	ASSLASGREQF
TRBV2	TRBJ2-7	ASSLAGDYEQY
TRBV6-5	TRBJ2-7	ASSYRTKWAYEQY
TRBV12-5	TRBJ2-7	ASGFPSTGSYEQY
TRBV5-1	TRBJ1-1	ASSLEGAPEAF
TRBV4-2	TRBJ2-1	ASSQEGGSYNEQF
TRBV5-1	TRBJ2-7	ASSFRTSGGGEQY
TRBV7-6	TRBJ1-1	ASSLEGRGTEAF
TRBV12-5	TRBJ2-5	ASGLASLAIFLGETQY
TRBV15	TRBJ2-3	ATGLAGTDTQY
TRBV7-6	TRBJ2-2	ASSLGTNTGELF
TRBV9	TRBJ2-3	ASTGLAGLDTQY
TRBV6-6	TRBJ2-7	ASSSHGQREQY
TRBV5-5	TRBJ2-7	ASSPSPGTLGEQY
TRBV15	TRBJ1-1	ATSRDRQMNTEAF
TRBV5-1	TRBJ2-5	ASSPSPGPKETQY
TRBV7-6	TRBJ2-1	ASSGDRGNEQF
TRBV7-9	TRBJ1-1	ASSLDWDTEAF
TRBV7-6	TRBJ2-1	ASSLVYRENLFISYNEQF
TRBV10-1	TRBJ2-3	ASNDLNSTDTQY
TRBV7-9	TRBJ1-1	ASSSLKSYRGDTEAF
TRBV13	TRBJ1-1	ASSLVGNTEAF
TRBV5-5	TRBJ2-1	ASSFQAEIYNEQF
TRBV5-4	TRBJ2-2	ASSFAHRLPNTGELF